This passage covers 17 T cell receptor beta chains from one sample sequenced in a study of T cells in narcolepsy. TCRdb's table, derived via immunoSEQ multiplex PCR, lists solely in-frame clones and lacks some. The table has about 35,000 clones, less than 90% seen once. Material: memory (CD45RA-) CD4+ T cells from blood. Receptors were obtained from a human donor in good health.

The gene calls are TRBV6-6 and TRBJ1-4; tentative D call: TRBD1 (5 bases). Trimming shortened V by 5 bases and J by 4 bases, and 17 bases separated the two germline ends. The CDR3 has 16 amino acids. Germline CDR1 reads MNHNY; CDR2 reads SVGAGI (reference sequence). The CDR3 bases are TGTGCCAGCAGTCGCGGGACTGGATGGGGTAATGAAAAACTGTTTTTT. Protein product: CASSRGTGWGNEKLFF.

The chain employs TRBV7-3 and TRBJ1-1, with a tentative D call TRBD1 (6 bases). The CDR3 runs to 15 residues. The V end was cut by 2 bases, the J end by 10 bases, with 20 bases between. The germline gives CDR1 SGHTA, CDR2 FQGTGA. The CDR3 here is CASSLLARGKTPAFF. CDR3 DNA: TGTGCCAGCAGCTTATTGGCCAGGGGCAAAACCCCAGCTTTCTTT.

The chain uses TRBV27 and TRBJ2-7; 11 nucleotides agree with TRBD2. J was trimmed by 4 bases and V by 6 bases; bases with no gene match: 14. The germline V gene encodes CDR1 MNHEY and CDR2 SMNVEV (reference sequence). The CDR3 length is 17 residues. The CDR3 here is CASRPTGTSGLLYEQYF. The CDR3 DNA reads TGTGCCAGCAGGCCCACCGGGACTAGCGGACTACTATACGAGCAGTACTTC.

This clone occurred once. The chain employs TRBV15 and TRBJ1-3; the D is unclear. V gave up 5 bases and J gave up 9 bases, with 8 bases separating them. The germline CDR1 and CDR2 sequences are LNHNV and YYDKDF (reference sequence). This CDR3 contains 11 residues. CDR3 bases: TGTGCCACCAGCCATGAAATCACCATATATTTT. This gives the protein CATSHEITIYF.

This rearrangement joins TRBV19 to TRBJ1-1, with 10 nucleotides matching TRBD1. CDR3 length: 17 amino acids. CDR1 and CDR2 from the germline V gene are LNHDA and SQIVND (reference sequence). V lost 6 bases, J lost 5 bases, and 15 bases stayed unmatched. The CDR3 region has the DNA TGTGCCAGTAGATCGACAGGGGGCTGGAAGGATGGTACTGAAGCTTTCTTT. Translating it yields CASRSTGGWKDGTEAFF.

CDR3 sequence: CASTCWGNQPQHF. CDR3 in DNA: TGCGCCAGTACCTGCTGGGGTAATCAGCCCCAGCATTTT. The chain carries TRBV10-1 and TRBJ1-5; D is unclear. Trimming cost V 9 bases and J 4 bases, with 13 bases left between them. CDR3 length: 13 residues. CDR1 is WNHNN, CDR2 SYGVQD, per germline (reference sequence).

The genes are TRBV5-6 and TRBJ2-1, with TRBD2 matching 8 bases. CDR1 and CDR2 from the germline V gene are SGHDT and YYEEEE. The junction had 7 bases not matched to a gene; V was cut back by 1 base and J by 7 bases. This CDR3 comprises 15 residues. Here the CDR3 reads CASSLRGGPTNEQFF. The CDR3 DNA is TGTGCCAGCAGCTTGCGGGGGGGTCCTACGAATGAGCAGTTCTTC. Based on the CDR3 plus reference TRBV5-6 and TRBJ2-1, the full variable domain is DAGVTQSPTHLIKTRGQQVTLRCSPKSGHDTVSWYQQALGQGPQFIFQYYEEEERQRGNFPDRFSGHQFPNYSSELNVNALLLGDSALYLCASSLRGGPTNEQFFGPGTRLTVL.

The V gene is TRBV6-1, the J gene TRBJ1-6, with no clear D. This CDR3 has 12 amino acids. Germline-derived CDR1 and CDR2 are MNHNS and SASEGT. Trimming pared 8 bases from V and 7 bases from J, leaving 9 bases between. CDR3 DNA: TGTGCCAGCGCCAGACCAAATTCACCCCTCCACTTT. Residues: CASARPNSPLHF.

The chain carries TRBV4-2 and TRBJ1-2, with D perhaps matching TRBD1 (5 bases). CDR1 LGHNA and CDR2 YNFKEQ come from the germline V gene. V was cut by 3 bases and J by 4 bases, with 15 bases left in between. The CDR3 consists of 15 residues. This CDR3 reads CASSQERAGIYGYTF. In DNA form, the CDR3 reads TGTGCCAGCAGCCAGGAAAGGGCAGGGATCTATGGCTACACCTTC.

The V and J genes are TRBV19 and TRBJ2-7; D may be TRBD1 (6 bases). Germline V gene data show CDR1 as LNHDA and CDR2 as SQIVND (reference sequence). The CDR3 runs to 12 residues. Trimming removed 7 bases from V and 5 bases from J, with 12 bases in between. The CDR3 loop reads CASTLGDNEQYF. The CDR3, as DNA: TGTGCCAGTACCCTGGGGGACAACGAGCAGTACTTC.

The chain is built from TRBV2 and TRBJ1-1, with unresolved D. V lost 3 bases to trimming and J lost 3 bases, with 2 bases between them. CDR3 length: 11 amino acids. Looked up from germline, CDR1 is SNHLY and CDR2 is FYNNEI. CDR3 protein: CASSEDTEAFF. CDR3 coding DNA: TGTGCCAGCAGTGAGGACACTGAAGCTTTCTTT. The whole variable domain, remainder taken from reference TRBV2 and TRBJ1-1, is EPEVTQTPSHQVTQMGQEVILRCVPISNHLYFYWYRQILGQKVEFLVSFYNNEISEKSEIFDDQFSVERPDGSNFTLKIRSTKLEDSAMYFCASSEDTEAFFGQGTRLTVV.

J is TRBJ2-1 and V is TRBV5-4; 7 positions match TRBD1. CDR1 and CDR2 from the germline V gene are SGHNT and YYREEE (reference sequence). With 0 bases clipped from V and 13 bases from J, the junction kept 4 bases outside the gene matches. The CDR3 extends over 12 amino acids. The CDR3 DNA reads TGTGCCAGCAGCTTGGACAGGGGAGAACAGTTCTTC. Its translation is CASSLDRGEQFF.

This chain's CDR3 is CASSLLASGSSYNEQFF. The CDR3 nucleotides are TGCGCCAGCAGCTTGTTGGCTAGCGGGAGCTCCTACAATGAGCAGTTCTTC. This chain joins TRBV5-1 and TRBJ2-1, with TRBD2 matching 10 bases. The CDR3 consists of 17 residues. Losses at the gene ends were 1 base for V and 0 bases for J; bases not matched to a gene: 4. Germline loops: CDR1 SGHRS, CDR2 YFSETQ.

The rearrangement links TRBV2 to TRBJ2-3, with D perhaps assigned TRBD1 or TRBD2 (5 bases each). Trimming removed 8 bases at V and 5 bases at J, with 17 bases between. CDR1 and CDR2 (germline): SNHLY, FYNNEI. The CDR3 runs 14 residues. This chain's CDR3 is CASGDPRSGDTQYF. CDR3 DNA sequence: TGTGCCAGCGGGGACCCACGAAGCGGAGATACGCAGTATTTT.

V and J are TRBV27 and TRBJ1-5, with TRBD1 as a possible D gene (5 bases). CDR1 and CDR2 from the germline V gene are MNHEY and SMNVEV (reference sequence). V dropped 6 bases and J dropped 3 bases, with 18 bases sitting between them. The CDR3 contains 16 residues. The DNA for the CDR3 is TGTGCCAGCAGCCTAAGGACACCTCGGGACAATCAGCCCCAGCATTTT. Its translation: CASSLRTPRDNQPQHF.

The chain links TRBV11-1 to TRBJ2-5; TRBD1 might be the D (5 bases). The germline gives CDR1 SGHAT, CDR2 FQDESV (reference sequence). V lost 5 bases to trimming and J lost 5 bases, with 9 bases between them. This CDR3 comprises 12 residues. In DNA, the CDR3 is TGTGCCAGCAGCCTGTCAGGGGAGACCCAGTACTTC. Its translation: CASSLSGETQYF.

The chain is built from TRBV29-1 and TRBJ2-7, with D perhaps matching TRBD1 or TRBD2 (6 bases each). Germline CDR1 reads SQVTM; CDR2 reads ANQGSEA. Trimming removed 1 base at V and 5 bases at J, with 12 bases between. The CDR3 covers 13 residues. The chain's CDR3 is CSVEARRGDEQYF. The CDR3 DNA follows: TGCAGCGTTGAAGCAAGAAGGGGGGACGAGCAGTACTTC.